This T cell receptor beta chain is from a study of blood T cell repertoires in COVID-19. Clones were read by immunoSEQ multiplex PCR, and TCRdb kept only the in-frame ones, dropping some. The table has roughly 150,000 clones, about 86% seen once. This clone was seen a handful of times. The V and J ends lost 6 bases and 0 bases respectively, with 9 bases between them. The CDR3 contains 14 residues. Per the germline V gene, CDR1 is MNHEY and CDR2 is SMNVEV (reference sequence). The source is a woman between 65 and 79 years old with acute or convalescent COVID-19. Sequenced sample: peripheral blood. V gene TRBV27 combines with J gene TRBJ1-5; D is undetermined. The CDR3 coding sequence is TGTGCCAGCAGGATTGCAGGTAGCAATCAGCCCCAGCATTTT. The encoded protein is CASRIAGSNQPQHF.